This record covers a single T cell receptor beta chain. These data belong to a study of blood T cell repertoires in COVID-19. Study in general: PBMCs, B-cell-depleted T cells, or T cells provided the cDNA or gDNA that made up the material.

V was pared by 2 bases and J by 5 bases, with 9 bases between. Germline V gene data show CDR1 as MDHEN and CDR2 as SYDVKM. The CDR3 covers 13 residues. Authors' analysis steps: Reference gene primer amplification gave nucleated cell count estimates. The method was immunoSEQ multiplex PCR; TCRdb's version includes in-frame clones alone and lacks a portion of them. V and J calls and clone size are those listed in that table; D and trimming were worked out from the DNA. The sample lists under 250,000 clones, around 81% occurring once. Sequencing was carried out using peripheral blood. The source is a woman in her 70s with acute or convalescent COVID-19. V usage is TRBV28 and J usage is TRBJ2-5; D call uncertain. The CDR3, as DNA: TGTGCCAGCAGTTTAGGGCTCCTGGAGACCCAGTACTTC. This translates into CASSLGLLETQYF. Full variable domain (remainder filled in from reference TRBV28 and TRBJ2-5): DVKVTQSSRYLVKRTGEKVFLECVQDMDHENMFWYRQDPGLGLRLIYFSYDVKMKEKGDIPEGYSVSREKKERFSLILESASTNQTSMYLCASSLGLLETQYFGPGTRLLVL.